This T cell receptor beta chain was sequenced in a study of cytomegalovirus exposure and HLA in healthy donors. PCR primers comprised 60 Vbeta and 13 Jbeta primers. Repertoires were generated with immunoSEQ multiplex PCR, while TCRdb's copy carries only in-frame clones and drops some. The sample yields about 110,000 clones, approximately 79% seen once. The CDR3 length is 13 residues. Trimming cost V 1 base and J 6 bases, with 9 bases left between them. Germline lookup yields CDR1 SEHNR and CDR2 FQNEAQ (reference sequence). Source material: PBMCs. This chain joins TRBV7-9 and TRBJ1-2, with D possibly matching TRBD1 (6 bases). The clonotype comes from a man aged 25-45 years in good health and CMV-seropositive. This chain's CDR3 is CASSLDRVDGYTF. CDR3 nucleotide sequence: TGTGCCAGCAGCTTAGACAGGGTGGATGGCTACACCTTC.